This record looks at one TCR beta chain sequence and its context. As yet, its antigen is unknown. These data belong to a study of T cells in Graves' hyperthyroidism and ophthalmopathy. Study-level information: The initial diagnosis was the point when peripheral blood was collected, ahead of any treatment.

Amplified TCR beta CDR3 regions came from RNA transcripts. With the HTBI primer set, the TCR CDR3 went through a first round of RT-PCR. TCRdb processed the multiplex PCR reads anew with MiXCR; each CDR3 protein has one entry. The sample records roughly 500,000 distinct CDR3 sequences, around 24% being singletons. Study-level points and caveats: In the analysis, a 13 V-J model separated ophthalmopathy from stable hyperthyroidism.

Per the germline V gene, CDR1 is MNHNS and CDR2 is SASEGT. CDR3 length: 13 amino acids. The V end lost 0 bases, the J end lost 10 bases, and 10 bases lay between the germline ends. Orbital computed tomography, thyroid ultrasound, serum thyroxine and TRAb, and clinical symptoms together informed the diagnoses. The TCR originated in a woman aged 30 to 39 with Graves' ophthalmopathy. The sample taken for sequencing was blood. This chain links TRBV6-1 with TRBJ1-5; no definite D call. CDR3 amino acids: CASSEALVVPQHF. CDR3 nucleotide sequence: TGTGCCAGCAGTGAAGCGCTTGTTGTACCCCAGCATTTT.